This TCR beta chain is drawn from a study of control samples from healthy donors and cancer patients. The protocol was immunoSEQ multiplex PCR, while the TCRdb copy is restricted to in-frame clones and leaves out a portion. The sample shows around 100,000 clones, over 75% of them seen only once. With 3 bases removed from V and 1 base from J, the gap between germline ends came to 11 bases. Per germline, CDR1 KGHSH and CDR2 LQKENI. This CDR3 is built from 15 residues. This chain links TRBV18 with TRBJ2-3, with unresolved D. Input material: blood. The TCR sequence derives from a woman aged 45 to 65 in good health. CDR3 loop: CASSPSTPGTDTQYF. The DNA of the CDR3 is TGTGCCAGCTCACCGTCCACACCGGGCACAGATACGCAGTATTTT.